A selection of T cell receptor beta chains follows, all from one sample in a study of tumor and adjacent non-tumor tissue in lung cancer. TCRdb passed the multiplex PCR reads through MiXCR, listing each CDR3 protein once. The sample has 100,000 or so distinct CDR3 sequences, around three fifths seen once. The sample was distant non-tumor lung tissue. The origin of the receptors is a man aged 25 to 40 with non-small cell lung cancer. Both conserved end residues are part of each CDR3. The D gene is left open where the match is weak. The size entry is marked missing in some rows and otherwise reads once, few, many or a size class.

d_call,j_call,clone_size,v_call,cdr3_nt,cdr3_aa
.,TRBJ1-3,many,TRBV12-3/TRBV12-4,TGTGCCAGCCGAGGACGGGGCTCTGGAAACACCATATATTTT,CASRGRGSGNTIYF
.,TRBJ2-2,few,TRBV11-2,TGTGCCAGCAGCTTGGGGACGAACACCGGGGAGCTGTTTTTT,CASSLGTNTGELFF
.,TRBJ2-1,.,TRBV4-1,TGTACCAGCAGCCACCCCCAGGGCAATGAGCAGTTCTTC,CTSSHPQGNEQFF
TRBD2,TRBJ2-5,few,TRBV20-1,TGCAATGCTAGAGAGGGTTCTAGCGGAGAGACCCAGTACTTC,CNAREGSSGETQYF
.,TRBJ1-2,.,TRBV6-5,TGTGCCAGCAGTCGTTCCAAGGGTGGCTACACCTTC,CASSRSKGGYTF
.,TRBJ2-5,.,TRBV20-1,TGCAGTACTTACGCCCGGGGACGGTTCGGGGAGATCCAGTACTTC,CSTYARGRFGEIQYF
.,TRBJ2-7,.,TRBV11-2,TGTGCCAACAGCTTAGCGGCGGGATCCTACGAGCGGTACTTC,CANSLAAGSYERYF
.,TRBJ1-1,many,TRBV20-1,TGCAGTGCGGACGGGCCTGAAGCTTTCTTT,CSADGPEAFF
.,TRBJ2-7,.,TRBV29-1,TGCAGCGTCGTCGTAACGTACGAGCAGTACTTC,CSVVVTYEQYF
.,TRBJ1-1,many,TRBV12-3/TRBV12-4,TGTGCCAGCACCAGCACATGGAAGAACACTGAAGCTTTCTTT,CASTSTWKNTEAFF
TRBD2,TRBJ2-1,.,TRBV11-2,TGTGCCAGCAGCGATACAGGGACTAGCGGGAGGGGTGAGCAGTTCTTC,CASSDTGTSGRGEQFF
.,TRBJ1-1,.,TRBV11-2,TGTGCCAGCAGTCTCGACGGTGCTGAAACTTTCTTT,CASSLDGAETFF
TRBD1,TRBJ2-7,many,TRBV6-5,TGTGCCAGCAGTTCCGGACAGGGAGGAGTCTACGAGCAGTACTTC,CASSSGQGGVYEQYF
TRBD2,TRBJ2-7,.,TRBV29-1,TGCTGCGTCACGGTTAGCGGGAGCCTCTACGAGCAGTACTTC,CCVTVSGSLYEQYF
.,TRBJ2-1,.,TRBV11-2,TGTACCAGCAGCTTAGCTAGCAGGACGGCCTACAATGAGCAGTTATTC,CTSSLASRTAYNEQLF
.,TRBJ1-2,many,TRBV29-1,TGCAGCGGGGGGAGCGGACGGAACTATGGCTACACCTTC,CSGGSGRNYGYTF
TRBD1,TRBJ2-7,.,TRBV6-5,TGTGCCAGCAGTTCCGACAGGGGGCGGGAGCAGTACTTC,CASSSDRGREQYF
TRBD1,TRBJ1-1,.,TRBV6-5,TGTGCCAGCAGTAAGCGGAAAGGGGGCGTCTATTACACTGAAGCTTTCTTT,CASSKRKGGVYYTEAFF
.,TRBJ2-7,.,TRBV12-3/TRBV12-4,TGTGCCAGCTTGGGCCGGTACGAGCAATACTTC,CASLGRYEQYF
TRBD2,TRBJ2-7,.,TRBV6-2/TRBV6-3,TGTGCCAGCAGATACCCCCTCGCAGGCGGGAGATCCTACGAGCAGTACTTC,CASRYPLAGGRSYEQYF
.,TRBJ2-7,few,TRBV28,TGTGCCAGCAGTTTAGGAGGGGGAGGTGACTCCTACGAGCAGTACTTC,CASSLGGGGDSYEQYF
.,TRBJ2-7,.,TRBV20-1,TGCTGTGCCAGGTCGCTAGCTTGGGACGAACAGTACTTC,CCARSLAWDEQYF
.,TRBJ1-1,.,TRBV5-1,TGCGCCAGCAGCTTGCGTTTGGGGGGGGCTGAAGCTTTCTTT,CASSLRLGGAEAFF
.,TRBJ1-2,few,TRBV24-1,TGTGCCACCAGTGATAACACTAAAAACTATGGCTACACCTTC,CATSDNTKNYGYTF
.,TRBJ2-7,.,TRBV11-2,TGTGCCTGCACCCTGGCCAGGACACATTCCTACGAGCAGTACTTC,CACTLARTHSYEQYF
.,TRBJ2-3,.,TRBV7-9,TGTGCAGAGGGGGAACAGTCAACAGATACGCAGTATTTT,CAEGEQSTDTQYF
TRBD1,TRBJ1-3,.,TRBV20-1,TGTAGTGCCTACACAGGGGTCTCTGGAAGCACCATATATTTT,CSAYTGVSGSTIYF
.,TRBJ2-3,few,TRBV7-9,TGTGCCAGCAGCCTCCTGGGAAGGGGCTACACAGATACGCAGTATTTT,CASSLLGRGYTDTQYF
TRBD1,TRBJ2-1,many,TRBV6-1,TGTGCCAGCAGTGGGAATACAGGGGTCATGCATGAGCAGTTCTTC,CASSGNTGVMHEQFF
TRBD1,TRBJ2-7,many,TRBV5-4,TGTGCCAGCAGCCCGGGAGTCCGGACAGGGGCCTTAGGGCAGTACTTC,CASSPGVRTGALGQYF
.,TRBJ2-7,few,TRBV28,TGTGCCAGCAGTTTAGCACAGCCGCCTGGGGAGCAGTACTTC,CASSLAQPPGEQYF
.,TRBJ2-2,many,TRBV29-1,TGCAGCCCCGGGACGTTGGGCTTGAACACCGGGGAGCTGTTTTTT,CSPGTLGLNTGELFF
.,TRBJ1-1,.,TRBV14,TGTGCCAGCAGTCAAGAACCGGGACCATGGACTGAAGCTTCCTTT,CASSQEPGPWTEASF
.,TRBJ2-6,.,TRBV29-1,TGCAGTGCTCTGTGGGGTGGTGGGGCTGACGTCCTGACTTTC,CSALWGGGADVLTF
.,TRBJ1-1,.,TRBV12-3/TRBV12-4,TGTGCCAGCAGTTTCCTGAACACTGAAGCTTTCTTT,CASSFLNTEAFF
.,TRBJ2-7,.,TRBV12-3/TRBV12-4,TGTGCCAGCAGTTTAGACTTCAGGGGCTACGAGCAGTACTTC,CASSLDFRGYEQYF
.,TRBJ1-6,once,TRBV6-1,TGTGCCAGCAGTCAGGGCCCGTCAGGGAATAAGTCACCCCTCCACTTT,CASSQGPSGNKSPLHF
.,TRBJ1-5,once,TRBV30,TGTGCCCGGACCCCGGATAGCAATCAGCCCCAGCATTTT,CARTPDSNQPQHF
.,TRBJ1-5,.,TRBV29-1,TGCAGCGTTTGGGGAAGCCAGAATCAGCCCCAGCGTTTT,CSVWGSQNQPQRF
TRBD1,TRBJ2-3,.,TRBV29-1,TGCTGCGTTGGCGGGACAGGGGTCGATACGCAGTATTTT,CCVGGTGVDTQYF
.,TRBJ1-5,.,TRBV4-1,TGCGCCAGCAGCCATGAGGGCAGGTGTGATCAGCCCCGGCATTTT,CASSHEGRCDQPRHF
.,TRBJ2-1,few,TRBV4-1,TGCGCCAGCAGCCAAGAGTCTATGAATGTGCGGTTCTTC,CASSQESMNVRFF
TRBD1,TRBJ2-2,.,TRBV7-8,TGTGTCAGCAGCTTAGAGGGGGCAGCGAGCCCCTGGGAGCTGTTTTTT,CVSSLEGAASPWELFF
.,TRBJ2-7,many,TRBV6-6,TGTGCCAGCAGCGGCCATCTCGTGCACGAGCAGTACTTC,CASSGHLVHEQYF
.,TRBJ2-5,.,TRBV5-1,TGCGCCAGCAGCTTGGCCCGGGAGACCCAGTACTTC,CASSLARETQYF
.,TRBJ2-3,.,TRBV20-1,TGCAATGCTAGCCAGCCGGGCACGGATACGCAGTATTTT,CNASQPGTDTQYF
TRBD2,TRBJ2-1,many,TRBV6-6,TGTGCCAGCAGTTCCGGGACTAGCGGGGCAAGCTCCTACAATGAGCAGTTCTTC,CASSSGTSGASSYNEQFF
TRBD1,TRBJ1-2,many,TRBV10-3,TGTGCCATCAGTGGGACAGGGTCAGCTAACTATGGCTACACCTTC,CAISGTGSANYGYTF
.,TRBJ2-3,many,TRBV4-1,TGCGCCAGCAGCCAAGATTTAGTCTCTGGCACTTATACGCAGTATTTT,CASSQDLVSGTYTQYF